These T cell receptor beta chains were read from a single sample in a study of cytomegalovirus exposure and HLA in healthy donors. Method: immunoSEQ multiplex PCR; TCRdb's copy keeps in-frame clones and lacks some. In the table there are some 150,000 clones, roughly two thirds of which are singletons. The sequenced material came from PBMCs. These receptors were taken from a woman in her twenties or thirties in good health and CMV-seronegative. Both conserved end residues are part of each CDR3. A D gene is named only where the DNA matches it firmly. Only some rows state a clone size, as once, few, many or a class for expanded clones.

V: TRBV6-5
J: TRBJ2-1
size: NA
D: TRBD1
CDR3: CASSTTGSSYNEQFF
DNA: TGTGCCAGCAGTACGACAGGGAGCTCCTACAATGAGCAGTTCTTC

V: TRBV7-7
J: TRBJ2-1
size: NA
D: NA
CDR3: CASSNTLQGGSEQFF
DNA: TGTGCCAGCAGCAATACCCTCCAGGGGGGTAGTGAGCAGTTCTTC

V: TRBV30
J: TRBJ1-1
size: few
D: TRBD1
CDR3: CAWSPWDRAGSDTEAFF
DNA: TGTGCCTGGAGTCCCTGGGACAGGGCAGGTTCGGACACTGAAGCTTTCTTT

V: TRBV15
J: TRBJ2-1
size: NA
D: TRBD2
CDR3: CATSKGTSGGGNEQFF
DNA: TGTGCCACCAGCAAAGGAACTAGCGGGGGGGGTAATGAGCAGTTCTTC

V: TRBV4-3
J: TRBJ1-4
size: few
D: NA
CDR3: CASSQGGGAVEKLFF
DNA: TGCGCCAGCAGCCAAGGGGGAGGGGCGGTAGAAAAACTGTTTTTT

V: TRBV5-4
J: TRBJ2-6
size: NA
D: NA
CDR3: CASSSGVAGANVLTF
DNA: TGTGCCAGCAGCTCAGGGGTAGCTGGGGCCAACGTCCTGACTTTC

V: TRBV2
J: TRBJ2-3
size: NA
D: TRBD1
CDR3: CASRDRAGTDTQYF
DNA: TGTGCCAGCAGGGACAGGGCGGGGACAGATACGCAGTATTTT

V: TRBV5-1
J: TRBJ2-7
size: NA
D: NA
CDR3: CASSLEFGRAGYEQYF
DNA: TGCGCCAGCAGCTTGGAGTTCGGCAGGGCAGGGTACGAGCAGTACTTC

V: TRBV5-5
J: TRBJ2-1
size: NA
D: TRBD1
CDR3: CASSTYRGEQFF
DNA: TGTGCCAGCAGCACCTACAGGGGAGAGCAGTTCTTC

V: TRBV7-9
J: TRBJ2-5
size: few
D: NA
CDR3: CASVLGRGPQETQYF
DNA: TGTGCCAGCGTCCTAGGTCGTGGCCCGCAAGAGACCCAGTACTTC

V: TRBV11-2
J: TRBJ1-2
size: NA
D: NA
CDR3: CASSLDWQGDGYTF
DNA: TGTGCCAGCAGCTTAGATTGGCAGGGCGATGGCTACACCTTC

V: TRBV28
J: TRBJ2-2
size: NA
D: TRBD2
CDR3: CASSSTLLAGGNTGELFF
DNA: TGTGCCAGCAGTTCGACCTTACTAGCGGGGGGTAACACCGGGGAGCTGTTTTTT

V: TRBV6-1
J: TRBJ1-3
size: NA
D: NA
CDR3: CASSGQFDSGNTIYF
DNA: TGTGCCAGCAGTGGACAGTTTGACTCTGGAAACACCATATATTTT

V: TRBV9
J: TRBJ2-1
size: NA
D: TRBD2
CDR3: CASSVGGLAGANEQFF
DNA: TGTGCCAGCAGCGTAGGGGGACTAGCGGGGGCTAATGAGCAGTTCTTC

V: TRBV7-2
J: TRBJ2-1
size: NA
D: NA
CDR3: CASSLAYEPYNEQFF
DNA: TGTGCCAGCAGCTTAGCCTACGAACCCTACAATGAGCAGTTCTTC

V: TRBV10-3
J: TRBJ1-5
size: NA
D: NA
CDR3: CAISGGAAGQPQHF
DNA: TGTGCCATCAGTGGTGGGGCGGCTGGTCAGCCCCAGCATTTT

V: TRBV6-5
J: TRBJ2-7
size: NA
D: NA
CDR3: CASGLSYEQYF
DNA: TGTGCCAGCGGCCTTTCCTACGAGCAGTACTTC

V: TRBV7-3
J: TRBJ2-3
size: NA
D: NA
CDR3: CASSTTPGDTQYF
DNA: TGTGCCAGCAGCACAACACCGGGAGATACGCAGTATTTT

V: TRBV27
J: TRBJ1-2
size: NA
D: NA
CDR3: CASSERQDYGYTF
DNA: TGTGCCAGCAGTGAAAGACAGGACTATGGCTACACCTTC

V: TRBV29-1
J: TRBJ2-7
size: once
D: TRBD1
CDR3: CSAPGAGGTYEQYF
DNA: TGCAGCGCCCCCGGGGCAGGGGGAACCTACGAGCAGTACTTC

V: TRBV28
J: TRBJ2-2
size: NA
D: TRBD1
CDR3: CASSSRQGLATGELFF
DNA: TGTGCCAGCAGTTCCCGACAGGGTCTGGCCACCGGGGAGCTGTTTTTT